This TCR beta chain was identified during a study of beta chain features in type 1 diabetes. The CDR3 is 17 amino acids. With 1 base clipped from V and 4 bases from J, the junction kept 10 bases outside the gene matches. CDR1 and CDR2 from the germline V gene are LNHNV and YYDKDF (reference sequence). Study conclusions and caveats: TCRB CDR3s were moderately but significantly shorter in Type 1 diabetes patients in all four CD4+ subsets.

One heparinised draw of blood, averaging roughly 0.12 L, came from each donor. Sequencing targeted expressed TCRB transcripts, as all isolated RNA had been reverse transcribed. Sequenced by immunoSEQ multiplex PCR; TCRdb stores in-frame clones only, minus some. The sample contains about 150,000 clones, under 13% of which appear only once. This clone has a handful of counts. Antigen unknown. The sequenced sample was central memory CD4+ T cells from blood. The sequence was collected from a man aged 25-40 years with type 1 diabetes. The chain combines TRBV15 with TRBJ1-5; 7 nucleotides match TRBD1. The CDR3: CATSRGGRDRPNQPQHF. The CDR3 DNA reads TGTGCCACCAGCAGAGGGGGAAGGGACAGACCTAATCAGCCCCAGCATTTT.